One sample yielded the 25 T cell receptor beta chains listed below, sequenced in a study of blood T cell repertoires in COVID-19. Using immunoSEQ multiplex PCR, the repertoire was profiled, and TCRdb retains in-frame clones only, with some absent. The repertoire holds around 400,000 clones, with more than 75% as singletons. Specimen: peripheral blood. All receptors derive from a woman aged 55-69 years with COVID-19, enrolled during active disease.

This chain's CDR3 is CASSQAPSLAGETQYF. CDR3 DNA sequence: TGTGCCAGCAGCCAAGCCCCCAGCCTAGCCGGAGAGACCCAGTACTTC. The chain is built from TRBV14 and TRBJ2-5, with D tentatively TRBD2 (5 bases). Trimming shortened V by 1 base and J by 4 bases, and 16 bases separated the two germline ends. CDR3 length: 16 amino acids. The germline CDR1 and CDR2 sequences are SGHDN and FVKESK.

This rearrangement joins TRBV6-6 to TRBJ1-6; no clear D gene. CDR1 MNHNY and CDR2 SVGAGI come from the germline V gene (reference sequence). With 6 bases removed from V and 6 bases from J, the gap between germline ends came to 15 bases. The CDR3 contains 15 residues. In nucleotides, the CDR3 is TGTGCCAGCAGCCAAATGGGCACATCTAATTCACCCCTCCACTTT. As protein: CASSQMGTSNSPLHF.

The CDR3: CASSSGGLYNQPQHF. The DNA for the CDR3 is TGTGCCAGCAGTTCCGGAGGGTTATACAATCAGCCCCAGCATTTT. The chain combines TRBV28 with TRBJ1-5; D uncertain. The CDR3 sequence is 15 residues long. Germline V gives CDR1 MDHEN, CDR2 SYDVKM. The V gene lost 4 bases and the J gene lost 3 bases, with 13 bases spanning the gap.

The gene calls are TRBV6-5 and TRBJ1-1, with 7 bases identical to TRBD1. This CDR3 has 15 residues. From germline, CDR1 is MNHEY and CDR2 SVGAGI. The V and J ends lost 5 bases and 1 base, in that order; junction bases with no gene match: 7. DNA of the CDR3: TGTGCCAGCAGTACAAGGGACAGCGCGAACACTGAAGCTTTCTTT. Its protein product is CASSTRDSANTEAFF.

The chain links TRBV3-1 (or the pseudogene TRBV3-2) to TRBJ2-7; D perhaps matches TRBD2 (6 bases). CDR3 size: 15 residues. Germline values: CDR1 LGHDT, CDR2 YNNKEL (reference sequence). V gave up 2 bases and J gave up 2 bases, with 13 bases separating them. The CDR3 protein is CASSQSPGEAYEQYF. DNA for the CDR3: TGTGCCAGCAGCCAATCTCCGGGAGAAGCCTACGAGCAGTACTTC.

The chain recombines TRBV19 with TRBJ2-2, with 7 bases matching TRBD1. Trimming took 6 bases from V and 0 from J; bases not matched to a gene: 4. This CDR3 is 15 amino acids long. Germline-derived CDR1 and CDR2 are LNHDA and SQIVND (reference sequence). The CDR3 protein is CASRITGANTGELFF. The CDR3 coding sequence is TGTGCCAGTAGGATTACAGGGGCGAACACCGGGGAGCTGTTTTTT.

The CDR3 DNA reads TGTGCCAGCAGCTTGGGAGCTTCGGGGAGGGAGACCCAGTACTTC. Its protein product is CASSLGASGRETQYF. The chain recombines TRBV5-4 with TRBJ2-5; a weak D match, TRBD2 (6 bases). With 0 bases removed from V and 5 bases from J, the gap between germline ends came to 14 bases. The CDR3 covers 15 residues. Germline values: CDR1 SGHNT, CDR2 YYREEE (reference sequence).

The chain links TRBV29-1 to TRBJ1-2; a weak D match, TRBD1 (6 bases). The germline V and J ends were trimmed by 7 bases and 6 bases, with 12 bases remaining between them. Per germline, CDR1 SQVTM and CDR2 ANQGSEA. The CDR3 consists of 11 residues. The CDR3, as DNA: TGCAGCGAAGGGGGGGCGGATGGCTACACCTTC. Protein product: CSEGGADGYTF.

In DNA, the CDR3 is TGTGCCAGCAGTTTATCGGACAGGGGCGGGTATGGCTACACCTTC. Protein product: CASSLSDRGGYGYTF. The rearrangement uses TRBV27 and TRBJ1-2; TRBD1 aligns across 9 bases. The V gene end was trimmed by 0 bases and the J gene end by 5 bases; junction bases not matched to a gene: 4. Germline V lookup: CDR1 MNHEY, CDR2 SMNVEV (reference sequence). This CDR3 comprises 15 residues.

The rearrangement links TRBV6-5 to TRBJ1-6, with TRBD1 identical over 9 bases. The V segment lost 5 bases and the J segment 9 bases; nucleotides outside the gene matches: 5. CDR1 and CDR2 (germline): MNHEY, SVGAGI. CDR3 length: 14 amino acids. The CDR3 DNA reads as TGTGCCAGCAGTACAGGGGGCATTGGTTCACCCCTCCACTTT. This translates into CASSTGGIGSPLHF.

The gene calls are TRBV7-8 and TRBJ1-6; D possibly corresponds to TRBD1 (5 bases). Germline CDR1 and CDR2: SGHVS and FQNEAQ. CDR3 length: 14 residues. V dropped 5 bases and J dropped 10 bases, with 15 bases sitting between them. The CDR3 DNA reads TGTGCCAGCAGCCGGGACTACAATGGCTCACCCCTCCACTTT. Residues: CASSRDYNGSPLHF.

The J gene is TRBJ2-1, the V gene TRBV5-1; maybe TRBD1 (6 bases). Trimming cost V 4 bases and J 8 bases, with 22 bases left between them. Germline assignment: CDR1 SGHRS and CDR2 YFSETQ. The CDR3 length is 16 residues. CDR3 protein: CASSPGRQAMGDEQFF. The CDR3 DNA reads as TGCGCCAGCAGCCCGGGAAGACAGGCCATGGGGGATGAGCAGTTCTTC.

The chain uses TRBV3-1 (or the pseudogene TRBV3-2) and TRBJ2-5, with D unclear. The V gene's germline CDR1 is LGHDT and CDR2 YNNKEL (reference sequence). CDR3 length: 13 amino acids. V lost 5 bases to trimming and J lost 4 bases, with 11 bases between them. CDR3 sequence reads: CASSSFLTETQYF. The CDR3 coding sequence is TGTGCCAGCAGCTCCTTCCTAACAGAGACCCAGTACTTC.

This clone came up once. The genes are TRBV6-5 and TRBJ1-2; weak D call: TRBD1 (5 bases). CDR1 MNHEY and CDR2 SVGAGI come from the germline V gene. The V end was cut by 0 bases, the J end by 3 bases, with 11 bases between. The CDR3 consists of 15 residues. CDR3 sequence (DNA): TGTGCCAGCAGTTACTCGAGACGGGGGGACTATGGCTACACCTTC. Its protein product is CASSYSRRGDYGYTF.

CDR3 DNA: TGCAGCGTACAAGACAGGAGCTCCTACGAGCAGTACTTC. It translates to CSVQDRSSYEQYF. The chain has TRBV29-1 and TRBJ2-7; D might be TRBD1 (6 bases). CDR3 length: 13 residues. The germline CDR1 and CDR2 sequences are SQVTM and ANQGSEA. Trimming took 6 bases from V and 0 from J, leaving 12 bases between them.

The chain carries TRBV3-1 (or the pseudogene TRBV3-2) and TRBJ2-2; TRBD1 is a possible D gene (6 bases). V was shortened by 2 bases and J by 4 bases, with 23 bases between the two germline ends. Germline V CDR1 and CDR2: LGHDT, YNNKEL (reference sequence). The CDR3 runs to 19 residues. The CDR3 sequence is CASSQRRLGKGESTGELFF. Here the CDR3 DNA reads TGTGCCAGCAGCCAAAGGAGGCTCGGGAAGGGGGAGTCCACCGGGGAGCTGTTTTTT.

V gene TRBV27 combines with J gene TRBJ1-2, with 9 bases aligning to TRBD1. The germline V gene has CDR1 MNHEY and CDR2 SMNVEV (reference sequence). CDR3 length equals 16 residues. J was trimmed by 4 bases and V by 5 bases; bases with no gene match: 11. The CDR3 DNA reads TGTGCCAGCAGTAAGGCCGGGACAGGGAGATCCTATGGCTACACCTTC. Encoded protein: CASSKAGTGRSYGYTF.

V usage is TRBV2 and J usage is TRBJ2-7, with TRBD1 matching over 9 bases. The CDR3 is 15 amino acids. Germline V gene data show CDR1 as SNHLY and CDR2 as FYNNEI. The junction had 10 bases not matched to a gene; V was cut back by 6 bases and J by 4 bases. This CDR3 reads CASSKVGTGTYEQYF. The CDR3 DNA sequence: TGTGCCAGCAGCAAAGTGGGGACAGGGACGTACGAGCAGTACTTC.

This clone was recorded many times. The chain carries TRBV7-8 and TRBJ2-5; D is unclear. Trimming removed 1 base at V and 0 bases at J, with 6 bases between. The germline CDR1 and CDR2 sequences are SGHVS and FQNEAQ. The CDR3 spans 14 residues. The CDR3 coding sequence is TGTGCCAGCAGCTTAGTCGACAACCAAGAGACCCAGTACTTC. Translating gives CASSLVDNQETQYF.

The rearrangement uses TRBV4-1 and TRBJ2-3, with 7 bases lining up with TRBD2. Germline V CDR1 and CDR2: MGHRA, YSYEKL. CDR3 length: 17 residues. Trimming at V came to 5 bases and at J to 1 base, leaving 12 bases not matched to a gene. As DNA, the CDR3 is TGCGCCAGCAGCAACCGGGGGGACCTGCAACGCACAGATACGCAGTATTTT. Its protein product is CASSNRGDLQRTDTQYF.

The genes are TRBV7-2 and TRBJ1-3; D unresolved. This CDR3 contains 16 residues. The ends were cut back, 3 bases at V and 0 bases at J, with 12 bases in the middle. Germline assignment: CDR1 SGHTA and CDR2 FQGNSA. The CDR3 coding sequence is TGTGCCAGCAGCTTTCAAACAGTTAGCTCTGGAAACACCATATATTTT. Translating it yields CASSFQTVSSGNTIYF. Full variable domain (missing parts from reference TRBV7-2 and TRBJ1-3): GAGVSQSPSNKVTEKGKDVELRCDPISGHTALYWYRQSLGQGLEFLIYFQGNSAPDKSGLPSDRFSAERTGGSVSTLTIQRTQQEDSAVYLCASSFQTVSSGNTIYFGEGSWLTVV.

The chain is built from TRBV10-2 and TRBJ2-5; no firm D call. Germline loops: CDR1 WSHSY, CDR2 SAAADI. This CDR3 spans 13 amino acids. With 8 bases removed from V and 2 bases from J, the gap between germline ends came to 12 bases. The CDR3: CASCLLGQETQYF. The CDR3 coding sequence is TGCGCCAGCTGTCTCCTCGGTCAAGAGACCCAGTACTTC.

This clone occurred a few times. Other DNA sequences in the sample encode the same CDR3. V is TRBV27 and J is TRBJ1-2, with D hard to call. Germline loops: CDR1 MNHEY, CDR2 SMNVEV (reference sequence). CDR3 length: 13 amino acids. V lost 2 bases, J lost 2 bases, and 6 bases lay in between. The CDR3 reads CASSLTANYGYTF. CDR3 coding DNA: TGTGCCAGCAGTTTAACAGCAAACTATGGCTACACCTTC.

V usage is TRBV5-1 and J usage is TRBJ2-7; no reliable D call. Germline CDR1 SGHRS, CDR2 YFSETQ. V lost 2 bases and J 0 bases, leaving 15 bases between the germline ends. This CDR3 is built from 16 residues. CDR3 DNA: TGCGCCAGCAGCTTTGACTGGTCCTCCGGCTCCTACGAGCAGTACTTC. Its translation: CASSFDWSSGSYEQYF.

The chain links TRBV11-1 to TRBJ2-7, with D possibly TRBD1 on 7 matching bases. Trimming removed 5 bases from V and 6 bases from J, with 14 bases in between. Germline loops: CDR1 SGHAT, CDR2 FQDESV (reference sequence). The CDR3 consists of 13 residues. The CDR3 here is CASSVHRGGEQYF. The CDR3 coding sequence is TGTGCCAGCAGCGTTCACAGGGGAGGCGAGCAGTACTTC.